This record concerns one TCR beta chain sequence. CDR3 length: 14 amino acids. Trimming cost V 0 bases and J 8 bases, with 14 bases left between them. The germline V gene has CDR1 SGHKS and CDR2 YYEKEE (reference sequence). The data were obtained in a study of patients and donors after allogeneic stem cell transplantation. In TCRdb, the RT-PCR reads were re-called with MiXCR into one record per CDR3 protein. The table lists fewer than 180,000 distinct CDR3 sequences, approximately 37% of them singletons. This sequence was found in a human donor who was either an allogeneic HSCT recipient or a stem cell or donor lymphocyte infusion donor (not recorded which). It is not recorded whose cells these are; they may come from a transplant donor. V gene TRBV5-5 combines with J gene TRBJ1-1, with D tentatively TRBD1 (5 bases). The material sequenced was blood, either unsorted or a sorted T cell fraction (not recorded which). CDR3 coding DNA: TGTGCCAGCAGCTTGGCAACCGCTGGGGGAGAAGCTTTCTTT. Its protein is CASSLATAGGEAFF.